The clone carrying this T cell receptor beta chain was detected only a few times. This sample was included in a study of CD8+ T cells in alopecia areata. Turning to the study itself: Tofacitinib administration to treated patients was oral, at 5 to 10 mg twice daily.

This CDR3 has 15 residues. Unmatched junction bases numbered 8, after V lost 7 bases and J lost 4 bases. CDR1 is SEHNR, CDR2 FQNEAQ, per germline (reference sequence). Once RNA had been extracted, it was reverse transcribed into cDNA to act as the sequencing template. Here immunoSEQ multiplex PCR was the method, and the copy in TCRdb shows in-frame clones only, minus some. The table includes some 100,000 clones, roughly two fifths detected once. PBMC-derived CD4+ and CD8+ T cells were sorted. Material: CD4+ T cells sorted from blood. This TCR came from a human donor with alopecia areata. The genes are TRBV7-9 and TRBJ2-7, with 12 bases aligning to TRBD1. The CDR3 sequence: CASTPGTGGWYEQYF. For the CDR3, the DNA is TGTGCCAGCACCCCGGGGACAGGGGGCTGGTACGAGCAGTACTTC.